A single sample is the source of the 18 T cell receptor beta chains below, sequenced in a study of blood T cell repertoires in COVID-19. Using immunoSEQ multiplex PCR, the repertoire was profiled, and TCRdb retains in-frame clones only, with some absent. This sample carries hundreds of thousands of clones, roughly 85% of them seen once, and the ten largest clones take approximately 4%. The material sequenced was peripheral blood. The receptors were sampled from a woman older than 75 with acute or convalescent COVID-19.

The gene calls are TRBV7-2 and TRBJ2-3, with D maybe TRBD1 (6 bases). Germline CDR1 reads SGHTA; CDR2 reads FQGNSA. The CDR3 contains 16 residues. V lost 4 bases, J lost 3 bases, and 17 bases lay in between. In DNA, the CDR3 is TGTGCCAGCAGCTCACCAGGGGCTAGGTGGACAGATACGCAGTATTTT. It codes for CASSSPGARWTDTQYF.

The DNA of the CDR3 is TGCGCCAGCAGCTTGGAAGGCGGTGGCTACACCTTC. Residues: CASSLEGGGYTF. The chain joins TRBV5-1 to TRBJ1-2; D is unresolved. V lost 0 bases and J lost 7, with 7 bases in between. Germline V gives CDR1 SGHRS, CDR2 YFSETQ. The CDR3 loop spans 12 amino acids. The entire variable domain, with the rest obtained from reference TRBV5-1 and TRBJ1-2, is as follows: KAGVTQTPRYLIKTRGQQVTLSCSPISGHRSVSWYQQTPGQGLQFLFEYFSETQRNKGNFPGRFSGRQFSNSRSEMNVSTLELGDSALYLCASSLEGGGYTFGSGTRLTVV.

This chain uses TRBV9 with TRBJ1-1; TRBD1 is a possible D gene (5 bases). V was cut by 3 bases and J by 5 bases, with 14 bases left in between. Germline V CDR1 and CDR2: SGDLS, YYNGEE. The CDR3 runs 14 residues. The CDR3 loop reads CASSAGSLSTEAFF. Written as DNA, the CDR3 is TGTGCCAGCAGCGCAGGGTCGTTGAGTACTGAAGCTTTCTTT. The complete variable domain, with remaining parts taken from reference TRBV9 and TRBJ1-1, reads DSGVTQTPKHLITATGQRVTLRCSPRSGDLSVYWYQQSLDQGLQFLIQYYNGEERAKGNILERFSAQQFPDLHSELNLSSLELGDSALYFCASSAGSLSTEAFFGQGTRLTVV.

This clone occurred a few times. The CDR3 here is CASSRTGAASGDQYF. The CDR3 DNA follows: TGTGCCAGCAGCAGGACAGGGGCGGCTAGCGGGGATCAGTATTTT. V usage is TRBV7-9 and J usage is TRBJ2-3; D is possibly TRBD1 or TRBD2 (9 bases each). CDR1 and CDR2 (germline): SEHNR, FQNEAQ (reference sequence). This CDR3 comprises 15 residues. Deletions cut 5 bases from V and 12 bases from J, with 24 bases between.

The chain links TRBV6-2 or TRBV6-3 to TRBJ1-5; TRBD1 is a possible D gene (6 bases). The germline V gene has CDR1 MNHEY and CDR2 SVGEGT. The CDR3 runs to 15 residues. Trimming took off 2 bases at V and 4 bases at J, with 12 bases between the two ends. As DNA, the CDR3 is TGTGCCAGCAGTTACCCCGCCACAGGGAATCAGCCCCAGCATTTT. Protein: CASSYPATGNQPQHF.

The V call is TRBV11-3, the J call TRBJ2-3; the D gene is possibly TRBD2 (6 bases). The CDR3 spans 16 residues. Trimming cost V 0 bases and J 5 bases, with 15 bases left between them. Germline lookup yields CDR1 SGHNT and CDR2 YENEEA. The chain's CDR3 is CASSLDGAGRKDTQYF. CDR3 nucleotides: TGTGCCAGCAGCTTAGATGGCGCGGGGCGGAAAGATACGCAGTATTTT.

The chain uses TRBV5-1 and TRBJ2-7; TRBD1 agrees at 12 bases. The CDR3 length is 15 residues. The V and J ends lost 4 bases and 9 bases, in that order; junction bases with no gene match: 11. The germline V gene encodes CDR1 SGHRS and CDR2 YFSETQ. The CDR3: CASSPSGTGGQRQYF. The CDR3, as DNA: TGCGCCAGCAGCCCTTCCGGGACAGGGGGCCAACGGCAGTACTTC.

The CDR3 spells CAISEPQGVAYEQYF. CDR3 in DNA: TGTGCCATCAGTGAACCCCAGGGGGTAGCCTACGAGCAGTACTTC. This rearrangement joins TRBV10-3 to TRBJ2-7, with 7 bases matching TRBD1. Unmatched junction bases numbered 7, after V lost 3 bases and J lost 2 bases. The CDR3 runs to 15 residues. Germline V CDR1 and CDR2: ENHRY, SYGVKD.

CDR3 sequence (DNA): TGCAGTGCTAGTTCGGGCAATGAGCAGTTCTTC. Its protein is CSASSGNEQFF. The rearrangement links TRBV20-1 to TRBJ2-1; no firm D call. V shed 3 bases and J shed 6 bases, with 6 bases lying between them. CDR3 length: 11 amino acids. The germline CDR1 and CDR2 sequences are DFQATT and SNEGSKA (reference sequence).

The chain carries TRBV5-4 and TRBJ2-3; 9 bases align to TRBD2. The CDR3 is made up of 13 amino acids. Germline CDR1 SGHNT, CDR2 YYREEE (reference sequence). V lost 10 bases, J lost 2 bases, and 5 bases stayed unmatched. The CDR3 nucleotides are TGTGCCTACGAGCGGGGGGTCACAGATACGCAGTATTTT. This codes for CAYERGVTDTQYF.

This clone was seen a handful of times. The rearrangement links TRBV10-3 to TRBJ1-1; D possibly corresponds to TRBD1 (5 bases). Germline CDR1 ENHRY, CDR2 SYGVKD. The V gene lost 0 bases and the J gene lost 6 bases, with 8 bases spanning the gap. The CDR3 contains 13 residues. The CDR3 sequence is CAISESLTAEAFF. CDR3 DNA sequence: TGTGCCATCAGTGAGTCTTTGACAGCTGAAGCTTTCTTT.

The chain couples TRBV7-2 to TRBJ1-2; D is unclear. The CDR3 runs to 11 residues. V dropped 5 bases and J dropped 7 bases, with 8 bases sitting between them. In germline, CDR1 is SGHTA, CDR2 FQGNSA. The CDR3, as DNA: TGTGCCAGCAGCCTACGGGTTGGCTACACCTTC. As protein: CASSLRVGYTF. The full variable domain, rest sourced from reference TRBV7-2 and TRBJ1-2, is GAGVSQSPSNKVTEKGKDVELRCDPISGHTALYWYRQSLGQGLEFLIYFQGNSAPDKSGLPSDRFSAERTGGSVSTLTIQRTQQEDSAVYLCASSLRVGYTFGSGTRLTVV.

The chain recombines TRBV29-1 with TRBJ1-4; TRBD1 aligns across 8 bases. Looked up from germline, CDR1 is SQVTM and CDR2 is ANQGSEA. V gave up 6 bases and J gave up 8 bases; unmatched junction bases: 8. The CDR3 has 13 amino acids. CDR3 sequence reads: CSVAQGAKEKLFF. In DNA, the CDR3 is TGCAGCGTCGCCCAGGGGGCAAAGGAAAAACTGTTTTTT.

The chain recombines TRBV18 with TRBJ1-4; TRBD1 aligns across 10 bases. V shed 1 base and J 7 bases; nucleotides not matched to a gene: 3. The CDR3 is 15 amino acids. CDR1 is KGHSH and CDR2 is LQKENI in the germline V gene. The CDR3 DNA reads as TGTGCCAGCTCACCACAGGGACAGGGGAGTGAAAAACTGTTTTTT. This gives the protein CASSPQGQGSEKLFF.

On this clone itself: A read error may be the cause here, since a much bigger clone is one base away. CDR3 loop: CASSLVTGNTEAFF. In DNA, the CDR3 is TGTGCCAGCAGCTTAGTCACGGGGAACACTGAAGCTTTCTTT. V usage is TRBV11-2 and J usage is TRBJ1-1; D ambiguous. CDR3 size: 14 residues. The V and J ends lost 1 base and 1 base respectively, with 7 bases between them. Germline CDR1 and CDR2: SGHAT and FQNNGV.

Here the CDR3 DNA reads TGTGCCGTCTCGGACAGGGGGCGCAGAGAGACCCAGTACTTC. Its translation: CAVSDRGRRETQYF. J is TRBJ2-5 and V is TRBV6-5, with 11 positions matching TRBD1. Germline CDR1 and CDR2: MNHEY and SVGAGI. The CDR3 length is 14 residues. J gave up 4 bases and V 11 bases, and 9 bases lay outside the gene matches.

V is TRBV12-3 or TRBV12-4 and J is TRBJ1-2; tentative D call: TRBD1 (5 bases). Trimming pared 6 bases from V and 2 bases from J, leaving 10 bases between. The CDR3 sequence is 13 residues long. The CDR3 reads CASSQTANYGYTF. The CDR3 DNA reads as TGTGCCAGCAGCCAGACAGCGAACTATGGCTACACCTTC.

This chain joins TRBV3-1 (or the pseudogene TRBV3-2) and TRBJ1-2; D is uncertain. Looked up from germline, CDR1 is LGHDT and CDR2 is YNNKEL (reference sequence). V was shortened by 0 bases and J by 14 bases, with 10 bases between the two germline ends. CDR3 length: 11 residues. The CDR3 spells CASSQEAGCTF. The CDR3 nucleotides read TGTGCCAGCAGCCAAGAAGCGGGTTGTACCTTC.